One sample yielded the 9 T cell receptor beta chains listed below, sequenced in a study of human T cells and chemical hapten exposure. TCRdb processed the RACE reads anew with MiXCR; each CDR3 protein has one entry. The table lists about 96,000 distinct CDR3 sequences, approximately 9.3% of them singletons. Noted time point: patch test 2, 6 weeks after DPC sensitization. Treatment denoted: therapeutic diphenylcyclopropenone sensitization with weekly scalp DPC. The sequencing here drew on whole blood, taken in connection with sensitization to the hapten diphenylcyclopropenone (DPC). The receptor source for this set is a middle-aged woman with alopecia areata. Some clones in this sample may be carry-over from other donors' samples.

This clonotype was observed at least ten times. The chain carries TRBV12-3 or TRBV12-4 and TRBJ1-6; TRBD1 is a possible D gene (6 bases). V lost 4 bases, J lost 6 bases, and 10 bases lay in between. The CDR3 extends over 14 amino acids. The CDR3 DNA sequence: TGTGCCAGCAGTTCCGCCAGGGGTAATTCACCCCTCCACTTT. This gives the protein CASSSARGNSPLHF.

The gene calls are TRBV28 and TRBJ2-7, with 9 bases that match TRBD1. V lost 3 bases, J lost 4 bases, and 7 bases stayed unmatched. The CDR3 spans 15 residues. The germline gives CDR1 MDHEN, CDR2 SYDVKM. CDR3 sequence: CASSFGTGIRYEQYF. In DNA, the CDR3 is TGTGCCAGCAGTTTTGGGACAGGGATAAGATACGAGCAGTACTTC.

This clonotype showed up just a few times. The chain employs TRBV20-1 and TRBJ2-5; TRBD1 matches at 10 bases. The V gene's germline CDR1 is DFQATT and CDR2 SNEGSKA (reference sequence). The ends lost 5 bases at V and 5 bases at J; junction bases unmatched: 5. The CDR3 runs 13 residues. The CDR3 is CSAWTGGGETQYF. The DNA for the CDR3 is TGCAGTGCTTGGACAGGGGGTGGGGAGACCCAGTACTTC.

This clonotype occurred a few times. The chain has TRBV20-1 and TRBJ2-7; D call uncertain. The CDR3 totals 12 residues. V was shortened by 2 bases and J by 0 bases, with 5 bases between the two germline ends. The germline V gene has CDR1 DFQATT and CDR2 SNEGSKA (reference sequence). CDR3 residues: CSARRASYEQYF. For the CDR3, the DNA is TGCAGTGCTAGAAGGGCCTCCTACGAGCAGTACTTC.

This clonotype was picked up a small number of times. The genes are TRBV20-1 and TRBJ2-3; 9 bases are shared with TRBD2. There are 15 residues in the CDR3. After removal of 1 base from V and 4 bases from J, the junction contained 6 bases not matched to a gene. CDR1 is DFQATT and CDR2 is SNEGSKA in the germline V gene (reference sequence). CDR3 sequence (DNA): TGCAGTGCTAGAGCCGGGACTAGCTTCCCAGATACGCAGTATTTT. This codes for CSARAGTSFPDTQYF.

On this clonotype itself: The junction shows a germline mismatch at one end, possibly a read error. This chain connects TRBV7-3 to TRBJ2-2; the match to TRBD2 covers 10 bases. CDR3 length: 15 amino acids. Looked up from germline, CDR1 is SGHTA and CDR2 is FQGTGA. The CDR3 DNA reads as TGTGTCAGCAGCTTAAGCGGGACTAGCGCCGGGGAGCTGTTTTTT. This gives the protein CVSSLSGTSAGELFF.

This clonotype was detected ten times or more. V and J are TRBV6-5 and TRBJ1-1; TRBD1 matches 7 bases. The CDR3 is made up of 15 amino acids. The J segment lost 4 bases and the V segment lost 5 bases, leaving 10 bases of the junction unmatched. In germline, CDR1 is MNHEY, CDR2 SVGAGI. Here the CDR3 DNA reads TGTGCCAGCAGTAGAGGGGACAGAGGAGGCACTGAAGCTTTCTTT. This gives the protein CASSRGDRGGTEAFF.

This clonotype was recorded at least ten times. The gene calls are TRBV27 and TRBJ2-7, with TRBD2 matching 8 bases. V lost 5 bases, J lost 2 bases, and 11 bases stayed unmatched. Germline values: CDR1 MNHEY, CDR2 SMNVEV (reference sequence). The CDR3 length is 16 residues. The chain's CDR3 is CASSRGLVPNPYEQYF. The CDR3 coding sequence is TGTGCCAGCAGTCGGGGACTAGTCCCCAACCCCTACGAGCAGTACTTC.

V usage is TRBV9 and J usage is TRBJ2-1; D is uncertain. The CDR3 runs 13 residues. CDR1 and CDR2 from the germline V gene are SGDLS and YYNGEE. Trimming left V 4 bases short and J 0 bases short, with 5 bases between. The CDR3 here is CASSKSSYNEQFF. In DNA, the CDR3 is TGTGCCAGCAGCAAGAGCTCCTACAATGAGCAGTTCTTC.